One and the same sample provided the 26 T cell receptor beta chains below, sequenced in a study of CD8+ T cells in alopecia areata. The treatment denotes: oral pan-JAK inhibitor, 5-10 mg twice daily. Once RNA had been extracted, it was reverse transcribed into cDNA to act as the sequencing template. TCRdb's copy holds only in-frame clones and misses some; the assay was immunoSEQ multiplex PCR. The sample has roughly 100,000 clones, roughly three fifths seen once. This specimen consisted of CD8+ T cells sorted from blood, obtained at week 4, from a patient treated with tofacitinib. These receptors were obtained from a human donor with alopecia areata.

This clone was seen a handful of times. The chain recombines TRBV29-1 with TRBJ1-1; D is uncertain. The germline gives CDR1 SQVTM, CDR2 ANQGSEA. This CDR3 is built from 11 residues. V lost 4 bases to trimming and J lost 0 bases, with 3 bases between them. The CDR3 coding sequence is TGCAGCGTTGGGATGAACACTGAAGCTTTCTTT. Protein product: CSVGMNTEAFF.

V gene TRBV29-1 combines with J gene TRBJ1-2, with D unclear. The germline CDR1 and CDR2 sequences are SQVTM and ANQGSEA. The CDR3 loop spans 16 amino acids. V was shortened by 3 bases and J by 5 bases, with 22 bases between the two germline ends. The CDR3 reads CSVDEGERADRYGYTF. The CDR3 nucleotides read TGCAGCGTTGATGAGGGTGAAAGGGCAGATCGTTATGGCTACACCTTC.

V usage is TRBV4-1 and J usage is TRBJ2-1, with 9 positions matching TRBD2. CDR1 is MGHRA, CDR2 YSYEKL, per germline. The CDR3 extends over 17 amino acids. With 0 bases clipped from V and 2 bases from J, the junction kept 5 bases outside the gene matches. CDR3 sequence: CASSQEWTSVAYNEQFF. The CDR3 bases are TGCGCCAGCAGCCAAGAATGGACTAGCGTGGCCTACAATGAGCAGTTCTTC.

The chain employs TRBV28 and TRBJ2-3; 8 positions agree with TRBD2. V dropped 4 bases and J dropped 0; count of bases not matched to a gene: 0. The CDR3 totals 14 residues. From germline, CDR1 is MDHEN and CDR2 SYDVKM. The CDR3 DNA follows: TGTGCCAGCAGTTCGGGAGGGAGCACAGATACGCAGTATTTT. Its translation is CASSSGGSTDTQYF.

J is TRBJ2-2 and V is TRBV19; D perhaps matches TRBD1 (6 bases). Germline CDR1 is LNHDA and CDR2 is SQIVND (reference sequence). V was pared by 3 bases and J by 3 bases, with 11 bases between. The CDR3 loop spans 15 amino acids. The CDR3 bases are TGTGCCAGTAGTATCTCAAGGACAGACACCGGGGAGCTGTTTTTT. Protein: CASSISRTDTGELFF.

This clone occurred a few times. The chain uses TRBV6-4 and TRBJ2-7; 7 bases match TRBD1. Looked up from germline, CDR1 is MRHNA and CDR2 is SNTAGT. The V gene end was trimmed by 6 bases and the J gene end by 2 bases; junction bases not matched to a gene: 4. The CDR3 runs 13 residues. CDR3 sequence reads: CASSLGQTYEQYF. The DNA of the CDR3 is TGTGCCAGCAGCCTGGGACAGACCTACGAGCAGTACTTC.

This clone has a single count. The V gene is TRBV10-3, the J gene TRBJ2-3; 12 bases are a match to TRBD2. CDR3 size: 15 residues. The germline CDR1 and CDR2 sequences are ENHRY and SYGVKD. Germline trimming cut 0 bases from V and 7 bases from J; bases unmatched to any gene: 2. The chain's CDR3 is CAISESGLAGHTQYF. The CDR3 nucleotides are TGTGCCATCAGTGAGTCGGGACTAGCGGGTCATACGCAGTATTTT.

The chain is built from TRBV7-9 and TRBJ2-2; 7 positions match TRBD1. Germline-derived CDR1 and CDR2 are SEHNR and FQNEAQ (reference sequence). The V and J ends lost 5 bases and 4 bases, in that order; junction bases with no gene match: 7. The CDR3 covers 15 residues. CDR3 bases: TGTGCCAGCAGCCTGGACAGGACCTTCACCGGGGAGCTGTTTTTT. This translates into CASSLDRTFTGELFF.

The CDR3 loop reads CASSPSGTGGHNEQFF. The CDR3 DNA sequence: TGTGCCAGCAGCCCCTCCGGGACAGGGGGCCACAATGAGCAGTTCTTC. V gene TRBV7-6 combines with J gene TRBJ2-1, with TRBD1 identical over 12 bases. Germline CDR1 reads SGHVS; CDR2 reads FNYEAQ. V dropped 5 bases and J dropped 5; count of bases not matched to a gene: 7. The CDR3 spans 16 residues.

This chain uses TRBV7-9 with TRBJ1-1; no clear D gene. CDR1 and CDR2 (germline): SEHNR, FQNEAQ (reference sequence). V lost 5 bases and J 3 bases, leaving 13 bases between the germline ends. The CDR3 consists of 14 residues. CDR3 protein: CASSAPLGDTEAFF. The CDR3 DNA reads as TGTGCCAGCAGCGCCCCACTTGGGGACACTGAAGCTTTCTTT.

V is TRBV6-5 and J is TRBJ1-2, with TRBD1 identical over 10 bases. Unmatched junction bases numbered 7, after V lost 0 bases and J lost 6 bases. The V gene's germline CDR1 is MNHEY and CDR2 SVGAGI. The CDR3 runs 16 residues. The CDR3 loop is CASSYSNWDRGDGYTF. In nucleotides, the CDR3 is TGTGCCAGCAGTTACTCGAATTGGGACAGGGGCGATGGCTACACCTTC.

V is TRBV9 and J is TRBJ1-6; a possible D gene is TRBD1 (5 bases). V was pared by 0 bases and J by 0 bases, with 10 bases between. The CDR3 has 17 residues. Germline loops: CDR1 SGDLS, CDR2 YYNGEE. CDR3 sequence: CASSVGGGDSYNSPLHF. For the CDR3, the DNA is TGTGCCAGCAGCGTAGGGGGAGGGGACTCCTATAATTCACCCCTCCACTTT.

In this sample, this clone turned up once. The V and J genes are TRBV27 and TRBJ2-3; 7 bases fit TRBD1. With V trimmed by 3 bases and J by 2 bases, 5 bases remained unmatched. This CDR3 comprises 15 residues. Germline V CDR1 and CDR2: MNHEY, SMNVEV (reference sequence). CDR3 DNA sequence: TGTGCCAGCAGTTTCCGGGACAGTCTCACAGATACGCAGTATTTT. Translated: CASSFRDSLTDTQYF.

This clone was detected only a few times. The J gene is TRBJ2-2, the V gene TRBV9; D gene unclear. Per the germline V gene, CDR1 is SGDLS and CDR2 is YYNGEE. CDR3 length equals 14 residues. Trimming left V 0 bases short and J 5 bases short, with 8 bases between. The CDR3 loop reads CASSVVSLTGELFF. As DNA, the CDR3 is TGTGCCAGCAGCGTAGTGTCCCTGACCGGGGAGCTGTTTTTT.

The genes are TRBV30 and TRBJ2-1; 12 bases align to TRBD2. This CDR3 spans 14 amino acids. The germline V gene has CDR1 GTSNPN and CDR2 SVGIG (reference sequence). V shed 1 base and J 9 bases; nucleotides not matched to a gene: 4. The CDR3 bases are TGTGCCTGGAGTGCCCTAGCGGGAGGGGGTGAGCAGTTCTTC. It encodes CAWSALAGGGEQFF.

This chain uses TRBV4-1 with TRBJ2-2; D not certain. The CDR3 consists of 20 residues. V lost 2 bases and J lost 6, with 28 bases in between. Germline V lookup: CDR1 MGHRA, CDR2 YSYEKL. CDR3 residues: CASSQTVGSPQIPSAGELFF. The CDR3 region has the DNA TGCGCCAGCAGCCAAACCGTCGGAAGCCCCCAAATCCCTTCCGCCGGGGAGCTGTTTTTT.

This chain links TRBV9 with TRBJ2-1; a possible D gene is TRBD1 (6 bases). The CDR3 length is 16 residues. V dropped 0 bases and J dropped 2 bases, with 12 bases sitting between them. Per the germline V gene, CDR1 is SGDLS and CDR2 is YYNGEE. The CDR3 DNA is TGTGCCAGCAGCGTAGCTCGGACAGTGACCTACAATGAGCAGTTCTTC. Residues: CASSVARTVTYNEQFF.

V and J are TRBV4-3 and TRBJ1-3; 8 bases agree with TRBD1. V was clipped by 0 bases and J by 9 bases; unmatched bases: 10. Germline V gene data show CDR1 as LGHNA and CDR2 as YSLEER. This CDR3 comprises 16 residues. The CDR3 bases are TGCGCCAGCAGCCAAGATTCCATAGGACAGGGCGGCACCATATATTTT. Translating gives CASSQDSIGQGGTIYF.

V and J are TRBV4-1 and TRBJ1-3; 7 positions match TRBD1. From germline, CDR1 is MGHRA and CDR2 YSYEKL. V lost 5 bases, J lost 4 bases, and 2 bases stayed unmatched. The CDR3 loop spans 13 amino acids. The CDR3 nucleotides are TGCGCCAGCAGCGGACAGGCCGGAAACACCATATATTTT. It codes for CASSGQAGNTIYF.

This clone was found once. The chain couples TRBV14 to TRBJ1-2; 10 nucleotides match TRBD1. This CDR3 has 18 amino acids. V was pared by 1 base and J by 8 bases, with 16 bases of the junction left unmatched. The germline gives CDR1 SGHDN, CDR2 FVKESK. The CDR3 is CASSQAPNWDRGKEGYTF. CDR3 nucleotides: TGTGCCAGCAGCCAAGCGCCAAACTGGGACAGGGGAAAGGAAGGCTACACCTTC. The variable domain in full, with the rest retrieved from reference TRBV14 and TRBJ1-2, is EAGVTQFPSHSVIEKGQTVTLRCDPISGHDNLYWYRRVMGKEIKFLLHFVKESKQDESGMPNNRFLAERTGGTYSTLKVQPAELEDSGVYFCASSQAPNWDRGKEGYTFGSGTRLTVV.

This rearrangement joins TRBV14 to TRBJ2-5, with D uncertain. With 0 bases removed from V and 1 base from J, the gap between germline ends came to 6 bases. Germline CDR1 is SGHDN and CDR2 is FVKESK. The CDR3 spans 14 residues. The CDR3 coding sequence is TGTGCCAGCAGCCAAGAAGTGACCCAAGAGACCCAGTACTTC. Amino acid sequence: CASSQEVTQETQYF.

V gene TRBV25-1 combines with J gene TRBJ2-1; D may correspond to TRBD1 or TRBD2 (6 bases each). Between the trimmed V and J ends, which lost 4 bases and 8 bases, there was a span of 18 bases. The CDR3 length is 15 residues. Germline-derived CDR1 and CDR2 are MGHDK and SYGVNS. CDR3 DNA: TGTGCCAGCAGTGGGCACGAGGGGGGATACGATGAGCAGTTCTTC. Encoded protein: CASSGHEGGYDEQFF.

The table lists this clone with a few counts. This rearrangement joins TRBV27 to TRBJ1-2; unclear D gene. Germline V CDR1 and CDR2: MNHEY, SMNVEV (reference sequence). Trimming left V 5 bases short and J 4 bases short, with 17 bases between. This CDR3 comprises 15 residues. The CDR3 DNA sequence: TGTGCCAGCAGTCCCAAACGGACCGGGATCTATGGCTACACCTTC. Its protein product is CASSPKRTGIYGYTF.

This clone showed up many times. Germline and junction disagree at one end, which may indicate a read error. This sample also contains other DNA sequences that code for the same CDR3. This rearrangement joins TRBV11-2 to TRBJ2-7; tentatively, D is TRBD1 (6 bases). In germline, CDR1 is SGHAT, CDR2 FQNNGV. The CDR3 runs to 15 residues. CDR3 sequence: CASSQGLTGFYEQYF. CDR3 nucleotide sequence: TGCGCCAGCAGCCAGGGTCTAACAGGGTTCTACGAGCAGTACTTC.

J is TRBJ1-5 and V is TRBV5-1; no clear D. V was cut by 0 bases and J by 1 base, with 2 bases left in between. Germline V CDR1 and CDR2: SGHRS, YFSETQ. CDR3 length equals 13 residues. In nucleotides, the CDR3 is TGCGCCAGCAGCTTGGGGAGCAATCAGCCCCAGCATTTT. This encodes CASSLGSNQPQHF.

V gene TRBV29-1 combines with J gene TRBJ1-1, with 7 bases aligning to TRBD1. There are 13 residues in the CDR3. J gave up 3 bases and V 7 bases, and 8 bases lay outside the gene matches. Germline V gene lookup returns CDR1 SQVTM and CDR2 ANQGSEA. Here the CDR3 DNA reads TGCAGCGGGTATGACAGGGAACACACTGAAGCTTTCTTT. Amino acid sequence: CSGYDREHTEAFF.